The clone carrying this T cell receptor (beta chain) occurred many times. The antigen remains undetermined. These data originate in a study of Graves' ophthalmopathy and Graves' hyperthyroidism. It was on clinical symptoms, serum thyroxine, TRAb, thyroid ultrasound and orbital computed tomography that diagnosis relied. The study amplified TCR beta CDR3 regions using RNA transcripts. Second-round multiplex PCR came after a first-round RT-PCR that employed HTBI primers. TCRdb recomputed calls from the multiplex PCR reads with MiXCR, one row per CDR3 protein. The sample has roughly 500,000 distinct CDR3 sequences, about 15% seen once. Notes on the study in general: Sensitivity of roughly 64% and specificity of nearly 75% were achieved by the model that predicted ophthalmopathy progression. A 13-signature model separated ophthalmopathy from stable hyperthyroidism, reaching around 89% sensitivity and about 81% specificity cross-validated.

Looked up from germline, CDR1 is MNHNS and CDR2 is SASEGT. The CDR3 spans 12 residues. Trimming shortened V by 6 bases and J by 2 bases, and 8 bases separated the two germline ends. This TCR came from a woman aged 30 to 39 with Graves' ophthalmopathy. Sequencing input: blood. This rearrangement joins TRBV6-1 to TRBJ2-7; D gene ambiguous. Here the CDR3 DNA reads TGTGCCAGCAGACCCGCGACCTACGAGCAGTACTTC. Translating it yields CASRPATYEQYF.